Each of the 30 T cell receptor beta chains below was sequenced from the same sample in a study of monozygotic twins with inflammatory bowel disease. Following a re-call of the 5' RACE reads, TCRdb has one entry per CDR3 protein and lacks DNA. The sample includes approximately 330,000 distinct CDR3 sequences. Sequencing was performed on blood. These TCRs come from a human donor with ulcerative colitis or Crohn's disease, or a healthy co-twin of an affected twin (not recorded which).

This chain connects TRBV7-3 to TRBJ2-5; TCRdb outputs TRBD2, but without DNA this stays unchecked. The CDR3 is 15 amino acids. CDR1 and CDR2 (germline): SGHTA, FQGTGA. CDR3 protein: CASSLGLGREETQYF.

This chain's CDR3 is CSGSSGLVLAYEQFF. The chain is built from TRBV20-1 and TRBJ2-1; no DNA is available, so the TRBD2 call from TCRdb remains unchecked. Germline V CDR1 and CDR2: DFQATT, SNEGSKA (reference sequence). CDR3 length: 15 amino acids.

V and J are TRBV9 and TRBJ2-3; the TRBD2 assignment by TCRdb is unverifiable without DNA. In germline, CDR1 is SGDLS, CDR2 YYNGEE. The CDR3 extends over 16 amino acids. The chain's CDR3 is CASSARTSGYTDTQYF.

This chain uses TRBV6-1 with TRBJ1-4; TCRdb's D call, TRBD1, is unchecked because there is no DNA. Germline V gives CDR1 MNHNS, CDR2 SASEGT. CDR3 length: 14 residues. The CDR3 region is CASRHTGANEKLFF.

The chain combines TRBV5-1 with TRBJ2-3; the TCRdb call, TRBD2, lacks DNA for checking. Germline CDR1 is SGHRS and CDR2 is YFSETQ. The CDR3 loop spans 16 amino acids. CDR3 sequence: CASSLKSGGEADTQYF.

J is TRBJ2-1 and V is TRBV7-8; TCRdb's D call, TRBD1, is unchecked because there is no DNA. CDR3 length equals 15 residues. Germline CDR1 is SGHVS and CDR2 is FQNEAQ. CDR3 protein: CASSHRDPTRDEQFF.

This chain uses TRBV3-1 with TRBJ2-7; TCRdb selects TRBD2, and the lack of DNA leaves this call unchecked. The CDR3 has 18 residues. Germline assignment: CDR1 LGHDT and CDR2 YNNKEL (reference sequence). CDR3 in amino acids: CASSPRLYSGTSSYEQYF.

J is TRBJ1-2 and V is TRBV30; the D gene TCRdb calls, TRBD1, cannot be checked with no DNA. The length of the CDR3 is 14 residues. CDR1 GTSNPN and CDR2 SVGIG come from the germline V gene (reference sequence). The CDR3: CAWSPGQTLYGYTF.

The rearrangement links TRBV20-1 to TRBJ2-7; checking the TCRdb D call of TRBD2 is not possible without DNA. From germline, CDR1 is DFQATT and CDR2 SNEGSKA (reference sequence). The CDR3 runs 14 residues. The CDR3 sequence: CSARAGLVSYEQYF.

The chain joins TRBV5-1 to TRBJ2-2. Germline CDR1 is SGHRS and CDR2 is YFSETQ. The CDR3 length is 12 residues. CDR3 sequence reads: CASRNFGGELFF.

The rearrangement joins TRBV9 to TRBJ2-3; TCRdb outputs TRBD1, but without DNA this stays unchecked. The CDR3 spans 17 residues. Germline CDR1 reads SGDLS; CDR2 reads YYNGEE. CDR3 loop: CASSAWGAPSSTDTQYF.

CDR3 sequence reads: CASSLPSGEKLFF. The chain combines TRBV12-3 or TRBV12-4 with TRBJ1-4. There are 13 residues in the CDR3.

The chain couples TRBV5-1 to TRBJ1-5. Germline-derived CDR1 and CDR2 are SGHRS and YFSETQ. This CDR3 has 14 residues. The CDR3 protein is CASSRSGDGQPQHF.

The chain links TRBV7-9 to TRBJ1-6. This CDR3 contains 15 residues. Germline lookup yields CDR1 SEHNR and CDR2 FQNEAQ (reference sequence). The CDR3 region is CASSLSGSFMSPLHF.

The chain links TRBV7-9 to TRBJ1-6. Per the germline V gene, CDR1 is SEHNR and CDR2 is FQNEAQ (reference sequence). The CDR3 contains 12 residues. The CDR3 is CASSPVQPPLHF.

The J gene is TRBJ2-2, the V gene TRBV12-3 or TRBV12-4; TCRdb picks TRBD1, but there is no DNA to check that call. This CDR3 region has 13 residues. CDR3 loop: CASSPGTHGELFF.

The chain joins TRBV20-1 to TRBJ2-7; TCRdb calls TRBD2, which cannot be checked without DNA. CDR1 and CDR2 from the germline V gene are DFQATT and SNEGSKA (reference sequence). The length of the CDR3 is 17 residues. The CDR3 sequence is CSASSGIVYATNYEQYF.

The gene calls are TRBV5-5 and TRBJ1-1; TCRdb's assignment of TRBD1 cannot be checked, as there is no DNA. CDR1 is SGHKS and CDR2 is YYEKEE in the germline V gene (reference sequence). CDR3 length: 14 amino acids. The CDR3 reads CASSLEPGWTEAFF.

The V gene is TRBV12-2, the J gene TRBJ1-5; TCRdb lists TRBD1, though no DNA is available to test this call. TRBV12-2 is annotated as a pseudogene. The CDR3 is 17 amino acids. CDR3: CASPEGTDSYSNQPQHF.

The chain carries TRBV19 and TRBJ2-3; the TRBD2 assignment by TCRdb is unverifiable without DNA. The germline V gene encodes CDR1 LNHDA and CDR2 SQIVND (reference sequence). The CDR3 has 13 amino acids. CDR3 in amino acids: CASIGQGSDTQYF.

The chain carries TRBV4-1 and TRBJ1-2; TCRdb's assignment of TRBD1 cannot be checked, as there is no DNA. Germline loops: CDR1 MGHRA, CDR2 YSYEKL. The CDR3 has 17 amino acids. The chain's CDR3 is CASSQDIWAVRDYGYTF.

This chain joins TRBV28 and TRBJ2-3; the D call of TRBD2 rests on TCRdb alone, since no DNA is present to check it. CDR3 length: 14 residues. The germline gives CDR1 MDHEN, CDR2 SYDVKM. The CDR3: CASSFGTSGRAQYF.

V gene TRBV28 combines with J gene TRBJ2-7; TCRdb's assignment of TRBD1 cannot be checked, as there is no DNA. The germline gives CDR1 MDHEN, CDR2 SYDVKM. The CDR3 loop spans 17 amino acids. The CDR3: CASSFSDWGQGIHEQYF.

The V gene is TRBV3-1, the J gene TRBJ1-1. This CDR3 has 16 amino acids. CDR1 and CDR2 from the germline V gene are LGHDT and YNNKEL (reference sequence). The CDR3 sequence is CASSRTAGAMNTEAFF.

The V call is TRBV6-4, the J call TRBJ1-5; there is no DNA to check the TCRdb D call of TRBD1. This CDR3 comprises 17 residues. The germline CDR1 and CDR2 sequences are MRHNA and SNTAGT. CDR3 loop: CASSHGPPYVGNQPQHF.

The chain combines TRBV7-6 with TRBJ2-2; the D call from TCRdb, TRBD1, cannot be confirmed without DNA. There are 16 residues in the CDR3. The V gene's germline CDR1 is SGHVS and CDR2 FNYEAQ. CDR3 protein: CASSLQQGALSGELFF.

CDR3 loop: CASSQYVSDGLLGNSPLHF. The chain carries TRBV4-3 and TRBJ1-6. The CDR3 runs 19 residues. Germline lookup yields CDR1 LGHNA and CDR2 YSLEER.

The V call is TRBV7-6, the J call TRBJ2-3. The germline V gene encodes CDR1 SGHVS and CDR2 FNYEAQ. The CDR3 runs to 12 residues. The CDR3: CASSQSPDTQYF. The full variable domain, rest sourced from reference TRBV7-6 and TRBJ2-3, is GAGVSQSPRYKVTKRGQDVALRCDPISGHVSLYWYRQALGQGPEFLTYFNYEAQQDKSGLPNDRFSAERPEGSISTLTIQRTEQRDSAMYRCASSQSPDTQYFGPGTRLTVL.

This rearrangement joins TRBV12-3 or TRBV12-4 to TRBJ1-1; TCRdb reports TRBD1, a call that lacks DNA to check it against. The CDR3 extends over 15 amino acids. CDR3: CASTNRGRMNTEAFF.

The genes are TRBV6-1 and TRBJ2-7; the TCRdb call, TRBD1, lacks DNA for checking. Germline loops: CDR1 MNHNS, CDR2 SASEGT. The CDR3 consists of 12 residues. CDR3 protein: CASRVAGGEQYF.